Shown below are 13 T cell receptor beta chains from a single sample sequenced in a study of beta chain features in type 1 diabetes. The isolated RNA, all of it, was reverse transcribed, so expressed TCRB transcripts were what got sequenced. The table came from immunoSEQ multiplex PCR; TCRdb's copy has only in-frame clones and leaves some out. The sample includes more than 250,000 clones, approximately 16% of them seen just once. Their specific antigens are unknown. Study conclusions and caveats: When Type 1 diabetes patients were examined, their TCRB CDR3s proved moderately but significantly shorter in all four CD4+ subsets.

Sample: naive CD4+ T cells from blood. The receptors shown here come from a man in his late teens or twenties with type 1 diabetes.

This clone was counted between two and nine times. The gene calls are TRBV5-1 and TRBJ1-2; TRBD1 is a possible D gene (6 bases). This CDR3 spans 19 amino acids. With 1 base removed from V and 3 bases from J, the gap between germline ends came to 25 bases. Germline values: CDR1 SGHRS, CDR2 YFSETQ. CDR3 region: CASSLSLGRGLLDDYGYTF. For the CDR3, the DNA is TGCGCCAGCAGCTTGAGTCTGGGCAGGGGCCTTTTGGACGACTATGGCTACACCTTC.

This clone has only a few counts. J is TRBJ2-5 and V is TRBV15; tentative D call: TRBD1 (5 bases). CDR1 LNHNV and CDR2 YYDKDF come from the germline V gene (reference sequence). The ends were cut back, 5 bases at V and 6 bases at J, with 16 bases in the middle. This CDR3 region has 14 residues. The CDR3 region is CATSGRGGQQTQYF. The CDR3 region has the DNA TGTGCCACCAGCGGAAGGGGTGGGCAACAGACCCAGTACTTC.

The CDR3 region has the DNA TGTGCCAGCAGCTTGGGCAGGGGGAGCCTCTATGGCTACACCTTC. This gives the protein CASSLGRGSLYGYTF. The chain uses TRBV5-4 and TRBJ1-2, with 7 bases that match TRBD1. Per germline, CDR1 SGHNT and CDR2 YYREEE (reference sequence). CDR3 length: 15 amino acids. Losses at the gene ends were 0 bases for V and 4 bases for J; bases not matched to a gene: 6. The full variable domain, in which reference TRBV5-4 and TRBJ1-2 provide the parts outside the CDR3, is ETGVTQSPTHLIKTRGQQVTLRCSSQSGHNTVSWYQQALGQGPQFIFQYYREEENGRGNFPPRFSGLQFPNYSSELNVNALELDDSALYLCASSLGRGSLYGYTFGSGTRLTVV.

This clone was seen a few times. The junction departs from germline at one end; a sequencing error may be responsible. The CDR3 nucleotides read TGTGCCAGCAGTTTAGGGGCGGGACAGTTGGCCTTC. It is translated as CASSLGAGQLAF. The chain employs TRBV28 and TRBJ2-7; D is perhaps TRBD1 (7 bases). Germline-derived CDR1 and CDR2 are MDHEN and SYDVKM. This CDR3 is built from 12 residues.

V and J are TRBV5-4 and TRBJ2-7, with 7 bases that match TRBD1. J was trimmed by 3 bases and V by 4 bases; bases with no gene match: 10. From germline, CDR1 is SGHNT and CDR2 YYREEE (reference sequence). The CDR3 length is 15 residues. The CDR3 region is CASSPGQATLYEQYF. DNA for the CDR3: TGTGCCAGCAGCCCCGGACAGGCCACCCTCTACGAGCAGTACTTC.

There are a few counts of this clone. The chain combines TRBV7-2 with TRBJ2-3; D possibly corresponds to TRBD2 (6 bases). Trimming stripped 5 bases from V and 6 bases from J, with 15 bases between. The CDR3 has 14 residues. Germline lookup yields CDR1 SGHTA and CDR2 FQGNSA. Here the CDR3 DNA reads TGTGCCAGCAGCCGAGATGGACTACTCGATACGCAGTATTTT. Protein product: CASSRDGLLDTQYF.

The chain has TRBV5-4 and TRBJ2-1, with TRBD1 matching over 12 bases. The V gene's germline CDR1 is SGHNT and CDR2 YYREEE (reference sequence). This CDR3 has 15 amino acids. Losses at the gene ends were 4 bases for V and 9 bases for J; bases not matched to a gene: 8. CDR3 sequence reads: CASSAPGQGAGEQFF. For the CDR3, the DNA is TGTGCCAGCAGCGCGCCGGGACAGGGGGCCGGTGAGCAGTTCTTC.

The chain is built from TRBV7-9 and TRBJ1-1, with D possibly TRBD1 on 5 matching bases. V shed 5 bases and J shed 1 base, with 11 bases lying between them. CDR1 SEHNR and CDR2 FQNEAQ come from the germline V gene (reference sequence). The length of the CDR3 is 14 residues. CDR3 amino acids: CASSPGSGNTEAFF. In DNA form, the CDR3 reads TGTGCCAGCAGCCCAGGGTCAGGGAACACTGAAGCTTTCTTT.

The CDR3 loop reads CASSLMASGGNEQFF. In DNA, the CDR3 is TGCGCCAGCAGCTTAATGGCTAGCGGGGGAAATGAGCAGTTCTTC. V gene TRBV5-1 combines with J gene TRBJ2-1; the match to TRBD2 covers 10 bases. The CDR3 is 15 residues long. Germline trimming cut 2 bases from V and 7 bases from J; bases unmatched to any gene: 6. The germline gives CDR1 SGHRS, CDR2 YFSETQ.

This clone was picked up a small number of times. This chain joins TRBV28 and TRBJ2-5, with TRBD1 identical over 9 bases. The length of the CDR3 is 13 residues. Unmatched junction bases numbered 4, after V lost 8 bases and J lost 3 bases. Germline V gene data show CDR1 as MDHEN and CDR2 as SYDVKM. The CDR3 nucleotides read TGTGCCAGCCAAGGACAGGGGAAAGAGACCCAGTACTTC. This gives the protein CASQGQGKETQYF. The full variable domain, completed using reference TRBV28 and TRBJ2-5, is DVKVTQSSRYLVKRTGEKVFLECVQDMDHENMFWYRQDPGLGLRLIYFSYDVKMKEKGDIPEGYSVSREKKERFSLILESASTNQTSMYLCASQGQGKETQYFGPGTRLLVL.

This clone was counted a few times. The chain links TRBV11-3 to TRBJ2-5; possibly TRBD2 for D (6 bases). Germline CDR1 SGHNT, CDR2 YENEEA. Trimming stripped 4 bases from V and 5 bases from J, with 17 bases between. This CDR3 is built from 15 residues. CDR3 region: CASSYTGGPRETQYF. CDR3 DNA: TGTGCCAGCAGCTACACTGGAGGGCCCAGGGAGACCCAGTACTTC.

The V and J genes are TRBV7-6 and TRBJ2-5; 7 bases align to TRBD1. Losses at the gene ends were 0 bases for V and 5 bases for J; bases not matched to a gene: 3. The CDR3 loop spans 14 amino acids. Germline V CDR1 and CDR2: SGHVS, FNYEAQ. CDR3 protein: CASSLAGGVETQYF. The DNA for the CDR3 is TGTGCCAGCAGCTTAGCAGGGGGCGTTGAGACCCAGTACTTC.

On this clone: The junction departs from the called germline gene at one end, perhaps through a read error. The V call is TRBV28, the J call TRBJ2-1; D unclear. Germline V gives CDR1 MDHEN, CDR2 SYDVKM. This CDR3 is built from 16 residues. DNA for the CDR3: TGTGCCAGCAGCCCCCCTTGGGCCACCTCCGACAATGAGCAGTTCTTC. It codes for CASSPPWATSDNEQFF.